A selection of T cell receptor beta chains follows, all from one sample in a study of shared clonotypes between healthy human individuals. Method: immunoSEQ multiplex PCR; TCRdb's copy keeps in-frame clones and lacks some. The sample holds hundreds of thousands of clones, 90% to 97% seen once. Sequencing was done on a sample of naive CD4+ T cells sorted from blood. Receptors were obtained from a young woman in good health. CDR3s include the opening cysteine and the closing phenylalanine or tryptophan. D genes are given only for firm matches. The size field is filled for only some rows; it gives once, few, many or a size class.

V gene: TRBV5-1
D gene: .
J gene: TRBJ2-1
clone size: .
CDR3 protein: CASSLVVSNEQFF
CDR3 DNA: TGCGCCAGCAGCTTGGTAGTGTCCAATGAGCAGTTCTTC

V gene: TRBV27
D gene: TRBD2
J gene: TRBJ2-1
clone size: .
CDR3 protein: CASSSARLAVNEQFF
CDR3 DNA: TGTGCCAGCAGTTCGGCGAGACTAGCGGTTAATGAGCAGTTCTTC

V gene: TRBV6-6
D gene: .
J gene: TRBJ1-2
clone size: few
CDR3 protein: CASTTYLNYGYTF
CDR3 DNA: TGTGCCAGCACTACATACCTTAACTATGGCTACACCTTC

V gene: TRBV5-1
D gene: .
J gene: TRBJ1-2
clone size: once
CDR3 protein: CASSRRDKFFGYTF
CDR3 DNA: TGCGCCAGCAGCCGCCGGGACAAATTTTTTGGCTACACCTTC

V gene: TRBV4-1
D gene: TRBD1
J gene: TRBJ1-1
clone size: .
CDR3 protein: CASSQPGQGKAAFF
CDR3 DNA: TGCGCCAGCAGCCAGCCGGGACAGGGAAAGGCGGCTTTCTTT

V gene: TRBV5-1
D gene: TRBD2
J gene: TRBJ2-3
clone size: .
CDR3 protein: CASSAYRTSGNEDTQYF
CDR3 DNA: TGCGCCAGCAGCGCATATAGGACTAGCGGGAATGAAGATACGCAGTATTTT

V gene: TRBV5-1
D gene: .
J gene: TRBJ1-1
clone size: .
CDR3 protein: CASSSGWGNTEAFF
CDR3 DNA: TGCGCCAGCAGCTCCGGTTGGGGGAACACTGAAGCTTTCTTT

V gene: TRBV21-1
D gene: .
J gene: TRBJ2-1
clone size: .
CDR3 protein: CASSENRTGTSGTHEQFF
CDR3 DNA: TGTGCCAGCAGCGAAAATCGCACCGGGACTAGCGGGACTCATGAGCAGTTCTTC

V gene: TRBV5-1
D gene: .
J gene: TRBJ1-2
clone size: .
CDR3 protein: CASSFRANNYGYTF
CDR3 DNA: TGCGCCAGCAGCTTCCGAGCTAATAACTATGGCTACACCTTC

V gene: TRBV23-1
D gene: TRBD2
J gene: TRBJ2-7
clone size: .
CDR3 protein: CASSIRGGTSESYEQYF
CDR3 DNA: TGCGCCAGCAGCATCAGGGGGGGGACTAGCGAATCCTACGAGCAGTACTTC

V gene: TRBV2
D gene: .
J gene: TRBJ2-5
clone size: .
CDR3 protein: CASSWETQYF
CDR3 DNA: TGTGCCAGCAGTTGGGAGACCCAGTACTTC

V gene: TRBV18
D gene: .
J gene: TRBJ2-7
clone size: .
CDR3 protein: CASSPGPGKDEQYF
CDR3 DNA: TGTGCCAGCTCACCGGGTCCCGGCAAGGACGAGCAGTACTTC

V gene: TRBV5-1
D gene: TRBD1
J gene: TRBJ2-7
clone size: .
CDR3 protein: CASSLDRGSSEQYF
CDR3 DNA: TGCGCCAGCAGCTTAGACAGGGGTTCGTCCGAGCAGTACTTC

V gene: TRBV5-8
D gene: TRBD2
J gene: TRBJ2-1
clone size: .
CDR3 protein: CASSLSLAGGYNEQFF
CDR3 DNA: TGTGCCAGCAGCTTGTCTCTAGCGGGAGGTTACAATGAGCAGTTCTTC

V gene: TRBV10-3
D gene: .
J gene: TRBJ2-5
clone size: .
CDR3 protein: CAISEDPGETQYF
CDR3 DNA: TGTGCCATCAGTGAGGACCCGGGGGAGACCCAGTACTTC

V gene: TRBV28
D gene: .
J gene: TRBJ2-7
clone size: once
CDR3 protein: CASSKRGDSYEQYF
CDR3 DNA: TGTGCCAGCAGTAAAAGGGGGGACAGTTACGAGCAGTACTTC

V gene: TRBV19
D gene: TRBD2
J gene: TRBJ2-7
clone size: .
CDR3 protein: CASKPSGGSSYEQYF
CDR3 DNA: TGTGCCAGTAAACCAAGCGGGGGCAGCTCCTACGAGCAGTACTTC

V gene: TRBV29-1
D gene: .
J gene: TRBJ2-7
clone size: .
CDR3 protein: CSAGEYEQYF
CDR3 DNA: TGCAGCGCCGGTGAGTACGAGCAGTACTTC

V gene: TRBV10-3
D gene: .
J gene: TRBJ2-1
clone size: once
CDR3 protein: CAISESTGSNEQFF
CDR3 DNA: TGTGCCATCAGTGAGTCAACAGGGAGTAATGAGCAGTTCTTC

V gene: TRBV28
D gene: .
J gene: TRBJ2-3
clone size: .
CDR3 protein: CASHPNPASTDTQYF
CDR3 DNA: TGTGCCAGTCATCCTAATCCCGCCAGCACAGATACGCAGTATTTT

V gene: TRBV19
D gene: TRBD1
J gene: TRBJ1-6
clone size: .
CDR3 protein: CASSQDREGSPLHF
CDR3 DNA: TGTGCCAGTAGCCAAGACAGGGAGGGTTCACCCCTCCACTTT

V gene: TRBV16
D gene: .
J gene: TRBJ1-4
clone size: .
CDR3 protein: CASSQLKDSPNEKLFF
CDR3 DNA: TGTGCCAGCAGCCAATTAAAGGATTCCCCTAATGAAAAACTGTTTTTT

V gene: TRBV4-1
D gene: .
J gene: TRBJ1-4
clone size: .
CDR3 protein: CASSQRVLSEKLFF
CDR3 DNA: TGCGCCAGCAGCCAACGGGTCCTCAGTGAAAAACTGTTTTTT

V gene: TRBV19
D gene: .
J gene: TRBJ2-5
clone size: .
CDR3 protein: CASSIREFGETQYF
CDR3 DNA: TGTGCCAGTAGTATACGGGAGTTCGGCGAGACCCAGTACTTC

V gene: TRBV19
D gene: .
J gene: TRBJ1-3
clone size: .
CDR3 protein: CASWAEVSGNTIYF
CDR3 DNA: TGTGCCAGTTGGGCGGAAGTCTCTGGAAACACCATATATTTT

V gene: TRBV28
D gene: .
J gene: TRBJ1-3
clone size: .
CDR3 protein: CASSLVLGTGNTIYF
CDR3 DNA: TGTGCCAGCAGTTTAGTTCTGGGTACTGGAAACACCATATATTTT

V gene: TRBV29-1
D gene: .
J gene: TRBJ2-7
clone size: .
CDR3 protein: CSVGSGSHEQYF
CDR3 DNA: TGCAGCGTTGGGTCGGGTAGTCACGAGCAGTACTTC

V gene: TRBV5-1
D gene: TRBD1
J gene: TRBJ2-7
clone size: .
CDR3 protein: CASKSGTGGREQYF
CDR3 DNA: TGCGCCAGTAAATCCGGGACAGGGGGCCGCGAGCAGTACTTC

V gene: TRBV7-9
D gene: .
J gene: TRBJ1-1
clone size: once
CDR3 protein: CASRSGANTEAFF
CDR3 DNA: TGTGCCAGCCGGTCGGGCGCAAACACTGAAGCTTTCTTT

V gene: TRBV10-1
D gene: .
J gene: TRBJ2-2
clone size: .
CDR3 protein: CASSESQGPGELFF
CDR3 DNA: TGCGCCAGCAGTGAGTCTCAGGGCCCCGGGGAGCTGTTTTTT

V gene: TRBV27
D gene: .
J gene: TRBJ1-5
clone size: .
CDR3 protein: CASSPTVRDYQPQHF
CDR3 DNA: TGTGCCAGCAGCCCGACAGTACGGGACTATCAGCCCCAGCATTTT

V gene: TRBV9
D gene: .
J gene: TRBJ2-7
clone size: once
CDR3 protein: CASSVSGASSYEQCF
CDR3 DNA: TGTGCCAGCAGCGTGAGTGGTGCTTCCTCCTACGAGCAGTGCTTC

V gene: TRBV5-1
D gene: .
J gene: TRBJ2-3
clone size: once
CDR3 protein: CASRQGWRTDTQYF
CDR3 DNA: TGCGCCAGCAGACAAGGTTGGCGCACAGATACGCAGTATTTT

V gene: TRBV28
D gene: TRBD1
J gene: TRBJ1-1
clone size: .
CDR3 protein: CASRPTPGGGNTEAFF
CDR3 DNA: TGTGCCAGCAGGCCTACCCCAGGGGGGGGAAACACTGAAGCTTTCTTT

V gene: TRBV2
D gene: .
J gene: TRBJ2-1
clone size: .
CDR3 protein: CASRPSSSYNEQFF
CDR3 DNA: TGTGCCAGCCGACCCTCGAGCTCCTACAATGAGCAGTTCTTC

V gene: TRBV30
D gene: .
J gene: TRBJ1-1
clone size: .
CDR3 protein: CAWSVLLVTNTEAFF
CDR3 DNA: TGTGCCTGGAGTGTATTGCTCGTGACGAACACTGAAGCTTTCTTT

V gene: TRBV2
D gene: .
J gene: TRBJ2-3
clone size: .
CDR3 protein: CASSDRVRPDTQYF
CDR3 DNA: TGTGCCAGCAGTGACAGGGTGAGGCCAGATACGCAGTATTTT

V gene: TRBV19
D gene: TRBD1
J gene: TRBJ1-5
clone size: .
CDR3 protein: CATKQTGNQPQHF
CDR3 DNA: TGTGCCACCAAGCAGACAGGGAATCAGCCCCAGCATTTT

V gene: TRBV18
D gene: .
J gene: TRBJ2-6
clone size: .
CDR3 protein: CASSPGASGANVLTF
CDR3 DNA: TGTGCCAGCTCACCAGGGGCCTCTGGGGCCAACGTCCTGACTTTC

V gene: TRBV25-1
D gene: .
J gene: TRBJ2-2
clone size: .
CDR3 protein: CASRGGVRGSPGELFF
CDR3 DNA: TGTGCCAGCAGGGGGGGAGTCAGGGGCTCTCCCGGGGAGCTGTTTTTT

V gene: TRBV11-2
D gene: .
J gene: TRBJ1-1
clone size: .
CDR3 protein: CASSFRDTEAFF
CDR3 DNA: TGTGCCAGCAGCTTCAGGGACACTGAAGCTTTCTTT

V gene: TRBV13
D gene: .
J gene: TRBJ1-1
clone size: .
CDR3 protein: CASSFRRAVNTEAFF
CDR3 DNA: TGTGCCAGCAGCTTCCGACGGGCGGTGAACACTGAAGCTTTCTTT

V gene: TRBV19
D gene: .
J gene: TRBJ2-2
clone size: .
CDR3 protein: CASSPRVNTGELFF
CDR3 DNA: TGTGCCAGTAGCCCCAGGGTGAACACCGGGGAGCTGTTTTTT

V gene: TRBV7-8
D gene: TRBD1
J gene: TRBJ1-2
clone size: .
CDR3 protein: CASSLVRQGYRGYTF
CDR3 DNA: TGTGCCAGCAGCTTAGTCCGACAGGGGTATCGTGGCTACACCTTC

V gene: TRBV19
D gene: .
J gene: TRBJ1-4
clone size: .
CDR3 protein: CASSTLRQLLNEKLFF
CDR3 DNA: TGTGCCAGTAGTACCCTAAGACAACTCCTAAATGAAAAACTGTTTTTT

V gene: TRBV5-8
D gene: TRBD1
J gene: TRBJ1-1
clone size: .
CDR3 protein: CASRGQGRRAFF
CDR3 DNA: TGTGCCAGCAGAGGACAGGGAAGGCGAGCTTTCTTT

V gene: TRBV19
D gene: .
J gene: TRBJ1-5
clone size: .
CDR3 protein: CASSIRGARQPQHF
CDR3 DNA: TGTGCCAGTAGTATACGGGGGGCCCGGCAGCCCCAGCATTTT

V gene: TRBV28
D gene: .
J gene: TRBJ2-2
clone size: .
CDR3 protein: CASSLLGGRNTGELFF
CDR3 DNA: TGTGCCAGCAGTCTGTTAGGGGGGCGGAACACCGGGGAGCTGTTTTTT

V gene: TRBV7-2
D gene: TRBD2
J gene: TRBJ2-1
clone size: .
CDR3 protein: CASRRGLAGADEQFF
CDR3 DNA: TGTGCCAGCAGAAGGGGACTAGCGGGAGCTGATGAGCAGTTCTTC